The TCR beta chain described here comes from a study of T cell responses to AZD1222 COVID-19 vaccine. For the study at large: Whether given at about 4 or about 12 weeks, second doses were pooled.

Worth noting for this clone: Its cognate antigen is unknown.

Assay used: immunoSEQ multiplex PCR; TCRdb lists only in-frame clones, some missing. The data show some 120,000 clones, roughly 90% seen once. Findings and limits, study-wide: Vaccine-related CD4 TCRs covered spike, predominating at 160-218 and 743-854. Once two AZD1222 doses were given, Spike-specific TCR breadth and depth went up. Repertoires were collected only later (after the peak T cell response had occurred).

V shed 3 bases and J shed 9 bases, with 6 bases lying between them. CDR3 length: 12 amino acids. The clonotype comes from an adult in good health. V is TRBV12-3 or TRBV12-4 and J is TRBJ2-6; no reliable D call. Specimen: peripheral blood, collected on day 0 of AZD1222 vaccination. The DNA of the CDR3 is TGTGCCAGCAGTTTTTCCGGCAACGTCCTGACTTTC. Amino acids: CASSFSGNVLTF.